Listed below are T cell receptor beta chains from one sample, sequenced in a study of tumor-infiltrating lymphocytes in primary liver carcinoma. TCRdb re-called the multiplex PCR reads through MiXCR, storing one row per CDR3 protein. The sample includes approximately 88,000 distinct CDR3 sequences, 68% of them seen just once. What was sequenced was tumor-adjacent normal liver tissue. These receptors were collected from a man aged 35 to 55 with primary liver carcinoma and hepatitis B virus infection. Both conserved end residues are part of each CDR3. The order of the fields is D gene, clone size, J gene, V gene, CDR3 DNA, CDR3 protein. A D gene is named only where the DNA matches it firmly. A clone size is listed for some rows: how often the clone was seen (once, few, many), or a class if it is expanded.

TRBD2 NA TRBJ2-1 TRBV12-3/TRBV12-4 TGTGCCAGTAGTCTAGGGACTAACGCTTTCAATGAGCAGTTCTTC CASSLGTNAFNEQFF
NA NA TRBJ2-5 TRBV11-2 TGTCCCAGCAGCTTAAGTGCAGGGGAGACCCAGTACTTC CPSSLSAGETQYF
NA NA TRBJ2-7 TRBV6-6 TGTGCCAGCAGTCCTTCGAACAGGGTTGACTACGAGCAGTACTTC CASSPSNRVDYEQYF
TRBD1 many TRBJ1-5 TRBV6-6 TGTGCCAGCAGTCCTCGACAGGGTCCCCATCAGCCCCAGCATTTT CASSPRQGPHQPQHF
NA NA TRBJ2-1 TRBV11-2 TGTGCCAGCAGCTCCGCGGCAGGCGGTAATGAACCGTTCTTC CASSSAAGGNEPFF
NA NA TRBJ2-5 TRBV11-2 TGTGCCAGCAGCATAGGAGAGTTGGTGGGAGAGATCCAGTACTTC CASSIGELVGEIQYF
TRBD1 once TRBJ2-7 TRBV19 TGTGCCAGTAGTATAGGCGACAGGGGGAGCAACGAGCAGTACTTC CASSIGDRGSNEQYF
NA NA TRBJ1-1 TRBV9 TGTGCCAGCAGCGTAGGCCAACTGAACACTGAAGCTTTCTTT CASSVGQLNTEAFF
NA NA TRBJ2-1 TRBV6-5 TGTGCCAGCAGGGGATACAGGAGTTCCTACAATGAGCTGTTCTTC CASRGYRSSYNELFF
NA NA TRBJ2-7 TRBV11-2 TGTGCCAGCAGCCTCTGCGGGACTCTACCCTACGAACAGTATTTC CASSLCGTLPYEQYF
NA many TRBJ2-1 TRBV30 TGTGCCTGGGCCCCCTCCTACAATGAGCAGTTCTTC CAWAPSYNEQFF
NA NA TRBJ2-1 TRBV6-6 TGTGCCATGATGAACCTGCACTCATACAATGAGCAATTCTTC CAMMNLHSYNEQFF
NA many TRBJ1-1 TRBV6-2/TRBV6-3 TGTGCCAGCAGTTACCGCACTGAAGCTTTCTTT CASSYRTEAFF
TRBD2 NA TRBJ2-2 TRBV6-5 TGTGCCAACAGTTACGGTGTAGCGGGAGCCGCCACCGGGGAGCTGTTTTTT CANSYGVAGAATGELFF
NA NA TRBJ2-7 TRBV15 TGTGCCACCAGCTTTCAACTCCATCCGGGGTACGAACAGTACTTC CATSFQLHPGYEQYF
NA NA TRBJ2-5 TRBV11-2 TGTGCCAGCAGCTTCAGGGAGGGGGCAGAGACCCAGTACTTC CASSFREGAETQYF
TRBD1 NA TRBJ2-7 TRBV6-5 TGTGCCAGCAGTTACTCGGGGACAGATGACTCCTACGAGCTGTACTTC CASSYSGTDDSYELYF
NA NA TRBJ1-4 TRBV19 TGTGCCAGTAGTATCACCGGGACGGCTAATGAAAAACTGTTTTTT CASSITGTANEKLFF
NA NA TRBJ2-1 TRBV28 TGTGTCAGCAGCGATTTTGCAGGGGGGGGCAATGAGCAGTTCTTC CVSSDFAGGGNEQFF
TRBD1 NA TRBJ1-2 TRBV7-8 TGTACCAGCAGCCTGCGGACAGGGAACCACTATGGCTACACTTTC CTSSLRTGNHYGYTF
TRBD2 few TRBJ2-5 TRBV28 TGTGCCAGCAGACAGCGGGGTCTACAAGAGACCCAGTACTTC CASRQRGLQETQYF
NA NA TRBJ2-7 TRBV7-9 TGTGCCAGCCGCCAGGGACCTCTTCAGTACTTC CASRQGPLQYF
NA NA TRBJ2-2 TRBV28 TGTGCCAGCAGTTCCCCCAGCGGAGGAAGCACCGGGGAGCTGTTTTTT CASSSPSGGSTGELFF
NA NA TRBJ2-3 TRBV5-1 TGCGCCAGCAGCCAAAGAGGAGAAGATATGCAGTATTTT CASSQRGEDMQYF
NA NA TRBJ2-4 TRBV28 TGTGCCATCACCCCCGACGCGTCACTAGCCGAAAACATTCAGTACTTC CAITPDASLAENIQYF
NA NA TRBJ2-3 TRBV11-2 TGTGCCAGCAGCTTAGGGTCCAGGCCCGGCACAGATACCCACTATTTT CASSLGSRPGTDTHYF
TRBD1 NA TRBJ1-5 TRBV6-1 TGTGCCAGCACCGGACAGGGATCTCAGCCCCAGGTTTTT CASTGQGSQPQVF
NA medium-sized TRBJ2-7 TRBV11-2 TGTGCCAGCAGCTTAGTTCCGGAGAGCTCCTACGAGCAGTACTTC CASSLVPESSYEQYF
TRBD1 NA TRBJ2-1 TRBV5-4 TGTGCCAGCAGCTCCAGAGTCGGACAGGGGGGAGTTGGTGAGCAGTTCTTC CASSSRVGQGGVGEQFF
NA once TRBJ2-3 TRBV6-4 TGTGCCAGCAGTGACAGGAGGTCGGATAGCACAGATACGCAGTATTTT CASSDRRSDSTDTQYF
TRBD2 NA TRBJ2-2 TRBV12-3/TRBV12-4 TGTGTCAGCAGTTCGATGACGGGGGGGATCGGGGAGCTGTTTTTT CVSSSMTGGIGELFF
TRBD2 many TRBJ2-7 TRBV6-6 TGTGCCAGCAGTTCATCGGGACTAGCGGGAGGGCCGGGCGAGCAGTACTTC CASSSSGLAGGPGEQYF
TRBD2 NA TRBJ2-1 TRBV7-8 TGTGTCAGCAACTGGACTAGCGGGAGGACCGACTACAATGAGCAGTTCTTC CVSNWTSGRTDYNEQFF
NA once TRBJ2-1 TRBV4-2 TGTACCAGCAGCCAAGACCCCCAGGGGGGAAGGTTCTACAATGAGCAGTTCTTC CTSSQDPQGGRFYNEQFF
TRBD1 NA TRBJ2-2 TRBV10-3 TGTGCCATCAGTATGGGGACAGCGAACAGCGGGGAGCTGTTTTTT CAISMGTANSGELFF